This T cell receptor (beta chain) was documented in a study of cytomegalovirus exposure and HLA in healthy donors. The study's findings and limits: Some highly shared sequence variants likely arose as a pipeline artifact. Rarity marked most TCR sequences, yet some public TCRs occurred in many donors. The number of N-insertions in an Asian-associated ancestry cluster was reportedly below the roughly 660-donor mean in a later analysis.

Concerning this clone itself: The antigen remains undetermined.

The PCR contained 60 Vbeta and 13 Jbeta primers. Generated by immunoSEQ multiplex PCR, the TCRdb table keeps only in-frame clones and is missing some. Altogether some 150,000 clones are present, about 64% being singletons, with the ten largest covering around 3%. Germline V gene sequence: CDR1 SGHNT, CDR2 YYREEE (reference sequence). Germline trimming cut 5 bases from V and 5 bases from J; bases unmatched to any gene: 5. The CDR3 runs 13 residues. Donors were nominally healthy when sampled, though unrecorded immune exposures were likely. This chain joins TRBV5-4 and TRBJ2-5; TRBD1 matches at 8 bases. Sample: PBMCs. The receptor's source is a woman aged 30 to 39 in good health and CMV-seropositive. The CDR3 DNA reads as TGTGCCAGCAGGATGACAGGGGAGGAGACCCAGTACTTC. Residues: CASRMTGEETQYF. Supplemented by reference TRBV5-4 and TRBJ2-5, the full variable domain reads ETGVTQSPTHLIKTRGQQVTLRCSSQSGHNTVSWYQQALGQGPQFIFQYYREEENGRGNFPPRFSGLQFPNYSSELNVNALELDDSALYLCASRMTGEETQYFGPGTRLLVL.